In this sample, the clone carrying this T cell receptor beta chain turned up once. Its matching antigen is unknown. This record belongs to a study of cytomegalovirus exposure and HLA in healthy donors. The overall study: About 77 million unique TCRs from HLA-typed donors made up an early data release. Assignment to the Caucasian-associated ancestry cluster applied to approximately 80% of the approximately 420 genotyped donors.

PCR primers comprised 60 Vbeta and 13 Jbeta primers. This table comes from immunoSEQ multiplex PCR, and its TCRdb copy is limited to in-frame clones, with some not included. Of tens of thousands of clones in the sample, approximately 79% were seen once. V shed 4 bases, J shed 1 base, and the junction held 6 bases outside the gene matches. The CDR3 totals 15 residues. From germline, CDR1 is MNHNY and CDR2 SVGAGI (reference sequence). Overall study results and limits: Data from an earlier analysis indicated that most TCR beta V segments were productive either about 87% or about 30% of the time. As immune exposure information, only CMV serostatus was available.

The chain uses TRBV6-6 and TRBJ1-1, with 7 positions matching TRBD1. Sequencing was done on a sample of PBMCs. The TCR comes from a female donor in good health and CMV-seronegative. The DNA of the CDR3 is TGTGCCAGCAGTTCACCGGACAGGACGAACACTGAAGCTTTCTTT. The encoded protein is CASSSPDRTNTEAFF.